The 27 T cell receptor beta chains below were found in one sample sequenced in a study of T cells in Graves' hyperthyroidism and ophthalmopathy. What was amplified from RNA transcripts were TCR beta CDR3 regions. A set of HTBI primers served as the primers for a first-round RT-PCR of the TCR CDR3. TCRdb re-called the multiplex PCR reads through MiXCR, storing one row per CDR3 protein. The sample has fewer than 450,000 distinct CDR3 sequences; approximately 18% are singletons. Sequenced input: blood. These receptors came from a woman in her 30s with Graves' hyperthyroidism that later progressed to Graves' ophthalmopathy.

The chain joins TRBV6-1 to TRBJ2-1, with a possible D match to TRBD2 (5 bases). Germline-derived CDR1 and CDR2 are MNHNS and SASEGT. CDR3 length equals 15 residues. V shed 10 bases and J shed 6 bases, with 22 bases lying between them. CDR3 coding DNA: TGTGCCACCGAGAGTAGCGATGAACTACTCAATGAGCAGTTCTTC. Protein product: CATESSDELLNEQFF.

This clonotype was picked up many times. V and J are TRBV12-3 or TRBV12-4 and TRBJ2-2; weak D call: TRBD2 (6 bases). The CDR3 has 14 amino acids. V lost 7 bases and J 7 bases, leaving 16 bases between the germline ends. The CDR3 sequence: CASINPRGIGELFF. Written as DNA, the CDR3 is TGTGCCAGCATCAACCCCCGGGGGATCGGGGAGCTGTTTTTT.

This clonotype was detected many times. The J gene is TRBJ1-2, the V gene TRBV9; 8 nucleotides match TRBD1. Germline-derived CDR1 and CDR2 are SGDLS and YYNGEE. The J segment lost 6 bases and the V segment lost 0 bases, leaving 4 bases of the junction unmatched. The CDR3 runs to 14 residues. CDR3 DNA: TGTGCCAGCAGCGTAGGTGGACAGGGAAATGGCTACACCTTC. Translation: CASSVGGQGNGYTF. Full variable domain (outside the CDR3, taken from reference TRBV9 and TRBJ1-2): DSGVTQTPKHLITATGQRVTLRCSPRSGDLSVYWYQQSLDQGLQFLIQYYNGEERAKGNILERFSAQQFPDLHSELNLSSLELGDSALYFCASSVGGQGNGYTFGSGTRLTVV.

This clonotype was seen only a few times. V usage is TRBV19 and J usage is TRBJ2-7; tentatively, D is TRBD1 (5 bases). The CDR3 spans 14 residues. Germline-derived CDR1 and CDR2 are LNHDA and SQIVND (reference sequence). Trimming cost V 8 bases and J 6 bases, with 20 bases left between them. The CDR3 nucleotides read TGTGCCAGTTCTCTCTCGGTCAGGGAAACCGAGCAGTACTTC. This gives the protein CASSLSVRETEQYF.

This clonotype was seen repeatedly, ten times or more. The gene calls are TRBV12-3 or TRBV12-4 and TRBJ1-2; weak D call: TRBD1 (6 bases). V gave up 1 base and J gave up 7 bases, with 10 bases separating them. The CDR3 loop spans 13 amino acids. In DNA form, the CDR3 reads TGTGCCAGCAGTTTAGAGGGGACAACTGGCTACACCTTC. Amino acids: CASSLEGTTGYTF.

The J gene is TRBJ2-3, the V gene TRBV7-9, with D perhaps given as TRBD1 or TRBD2 (5 bases each). CDR1 SEHNR and CDR2 FQNEAQ come from the germline V gene (reference sequence). There are 14 residues in the CDR3. V shed 7 bases and J shed 5 bases, with 16 bases lying between them. CDR3 in amino acids: CASTRQIGGDTQYF. In DNA form, the CDR3 reads TGTGCCAGCACACGACAGATAGGAGGAGATACGCAGTATTTT. Based on the CDR3 plus reference TRBV7-9 and TRBJ2-3, the full variable domain is DTGVSQNPRHKITKRGQNVTFRCDPISEHNRLYWYRQTLGQGPEFLTYFQNEAQLEKSRLLSDRFSAERPKGSFSTLEIQRTEQGDSAMYLCASTRQIGGDTQYFGPGTRLTVL.

Comment on this clonotype: A read error may be the cause here, since a much bigger clone is one base away. The chain links TRBV15 to TRBJ2-1; D tentatively fits TRBD1 or TRBD2 (6 bases each). Trimming left V 8 bases short and J 8 bases short, with 19 bases between. In germline, CDR1 is LNHNV, CDR2 YYDKDF (reference sequence). This CDR3 spans 14 amino acids. The CDR3 nucleotides read TGTGCCACCGCGAGGGGGACCGGGACTGATGAGCAGTTCTTC. Protein product: CATARGTGTDEQFF.

This clonotype was found many times. The J gene is TRBJ1-1, the V gene TRBV6-1; the match to TRBD1 covers 7 bases. V lost 5 bases to trimming and J lost 3 bases; unmatched junction nucleotides: 9. CDR3 size: 15 residues. Looked up from germline, CDR1 is MNHNS and CDR2 is SASEGT. The chain's CDR3 is CASSPYRGKYTEAFF. In DNA, the CDR3 is TGTGCCAGCAGTCCATACAGGGGAAAGTACACTGAAGCTTTCTTT.

In this sample, this clonotype turned up many times. This chain uses TRBV6-5 with TRBJ1-5, with 9 bases that match TRBD1. Germline V CDR1 and CDR2: MNHEY, SVGAGI. The CDR3 runs to 19 residues. J lost 0 bases, V lost 1 base, and 10 bases had no gene match. The CDR3 loop is CASSYLAGQGEGSNQPQHF. As DNA, the CDR3 is TGTGCCAGCAGTTACTTAGCGGGACAGGGAGAAGGTAGCAATCAGCCCCAGCATTTT.

In its sample, this clonotype was seen many times. The chain uses TRBV20-1 and TRBJ1-5; unclear D gene. Germline CDR1 reads DFQATT; CDR2 reads SNEGSKA (reference sequence). This CDR3 region has 14 residues. The ends were cut back, 8 bases at V and 0 bases at J, with 14 bases in the middle. Here the CDR3 reads CSTQWIDSNQPQHF. CDR3 in DNA: TGCAGTACTCAGTGGATAGATAGCAATCAGCCCCAGCATTTT.

This clonotype was seen ten or more times. V gene TRBV24-1 combines with J gene TRBJ2-5; D unclear. Germline CDR1 and CDR2: KGHDR and SFDVKD. The CDR3 consists of 11 residues. Trimming cost V 1 base and J 6 bases, with 2 bases left between them. In nucleotides, the CDR3 is TGTGCCACCAGTGATTTTCAGACCCAGTACTTC. Amino acid sequence: CATSDFQTQYF.

This clonotype came up a few times. The chain has TRBV27 and TRBJ1-3; 7 bases agree with TRBD1. The CDR3 runs 18 residues. The V segment lost 5 bases and the J segment 3 bases; nucleotides outside the gene matches: 16. The germline V gene has CDR1 MNHEY and CDR2 SMNVEV (reference sequence). CDR3 sequence (DNA): TGTGCCAGCAGTCCACTCTCAGTCCAGGGGGTGGTTGGAAACACCATATATTTT. This translates into CASSPLSVQGVVGNTIYF.

This clonotype was counted at least ten times. The rearrangement links TRBV28 to TRBJ1-4, with 7 bases aligning to TRBD1. The V and J ends lost 4 bases and 7 bases, in that order; junction bases with no gene match: 9. The CDR3 contains 15 residues. Germline V CDR1 and CDR2: MDHEN, SYDVKM. CDR3 DNA sequence: TGTGCCAGCAGTTATGAGGGGGCGGTGGTTGAAAAACTGTTTTTT. Residues: CASSYEGAVVEKLFF.

In its sample, this clonotype was seen many times. The rearrangement uses TRBV2 and TRBJ2-7; 8 nucleotides line up with TRBD1. After removal of 7 bases from V and 5 bases from J, the junction contained 10 bases not matched to a gene. The germline CDR1 and CDR2 sequences are SNHLY and FYNNEI. The CDR3 sequence is 14 residues long. CDR3 bases: TGTGCCAGCACCAGCCGGACAGGGCGCCACGAGCAGTACTTC. This sequence encodes CASTSRTGRHEQYF.

There are many counts of this clonotype. The V call is TRBV19, the J call TRBJ1-6; D is unclear. Germline CDR1 and CDR2: LNHDA and SQIVND (reference sequence). The CDR3 has 14 residues. Trimming stripped 6 bases from V and 5 bases from J, with 11 bases between. CDR3 protein: CASSSGMDNSPLHF. The CDR3 nucleotides are TGTGCCAGTAGCTCCGGGATGGATAATTCACCCCTCCACTTT. Looking up the rest from reference TRBV19 and TRBJ1-6 gives the full variable domain: DGGITQSPKYLFRKEGQNVTLSCEQNLNHDAMYWYRQDPGQGLRLIYYSQIVNDFQKGDIAEGYSVSREKKESFPLTVTSAQKNPTAFYLCASSSGMDNSPLHFGNGTRLTVT.

A remark on this clonotype: A read error may explain this, as a much larger clone is one base away. The chain has TRBV25-1 and TRBJ1-1; weak D call: TRBD1 (6 bases). The length of the CDR3 is 13 residues. In germline, CDR1 is MGHDK, CDR2 SYGVNS. In DNA, the CDR3 is TGTGCCAGCGGGGAGGGGGGGGGCACTAAAGCTTTCTTT. Protein sequence: CASGEGGGTKAFF.

This clonotype was counted many times. The chain links TRBV11-2 to TRBJ2-1; 11 bases match TRBD1. V lost 5 bases and J lost 15; bases outside the gene matches: 18. Germline V CDR1 and CDR2: SGHAT, FQNNGV. This CDR3 comprises 16 residues. The CDR3: CASSPGWGQGEPMGFF. The CDR3 region has the DNA TGTGCCAGCAGCCCCGGGTGGGGACAGGGGGAACCGATGGGGTTCTTC.

This clonotype was seen a handful of times. CDR3 residues: CASSITSQPQHF. Here the CDR3 DNA reads TGTGCCAGTAGTATTACATCCCAGCCCCAGCATTTT. J is TRBJ1-5 and V is TRBV19; D call uncertain. Trimming took 3 bases from V and 7 from J, leaving 7 bases between them. Germline V gene data show CDR1 as LNHDA and CDR2 as SQIVND (reference sequence). The CDR3 consists of 12 residues.

This clonotype was observed once. One junction end does not reproduce the germline sequence, and a read error may be involved. The V gene is TRBV6-2 or TRBV6-3, the J gene TRBJ1-5; TRBD1 matches at 7 bases. Looked up from germline, CDR1 is MNHEY and CDR2 is SVGEGT. The CDR3 spans 14 residues. CDR3 residues: CASTTTGRAQPHHF. The CDR3 DNA sequence: TGTGCCAGCACTACGACAGGGAGGGCCCAGCCCCATCATTTT.

This clonotype was recorded many times. For the CDR3, the DNA is TGCAGTGCTAGAGTTTCCCAGGGGGCCGGGGAGCTGTTTTTT. As protein: CSARVSQGAGELFF. This sequence joins TRBV20-1 and TRBJ2-2, with 7 bases identical to TRBD1. CDR3 length: 14 amino acids. J was trimmed by 6 bases and V by 1 base; bases with no gene match: 5. The germline V gene has CDR1 DFQATT and CDR2 SNEGSKA (reference sequence).

The table lists this clonotype with many counts. The chain recombines TRBV2 with TRBJ2-2; D remains unclear. This CDR3 contains 13 residues. Trimming left V 4 bases short and J 7 bases short, with 10 bases between. Germline V lookup: CDR1 SNHLY, CDR2 FYNNEI. The CDR3 DNA reads TGTGCCAGCAGTGCAGGATTGGGCGGGGAGCTGTTTTTT. Protein product: CASSAGLGGELFF.

This chain uses TRBV7-2 with TRBJ2-5; 12 bases map to TRBD2. The CDR3 has 17 residues. From germline, CDR1 is SGHTA and CDR2 FQGNSA. Trimming took 5 bases from V and 5 from J; bases not matched to a gene: 12. CDR3 protein: CASSQGGLAGGGETQYF. DNA of the CDR3: TGTGCCAGCAGCCAAGGAGGGCTAGCGGGGGGGGGGGAGACCCAGTACTTC.

CDR3 residues: CASSSTGSHGYTF. For the CDR3, the DNA is TGTGCCAGCAGTAGCACAGGGAGCCATGGCTACACCTTC. J is TRBJ1-2 and V is TRBV2; D is possibly TRBD1 (6 bases). CDR1 SNHLY and CDR2 FYNNEI come from the germline V gene. The CDR3 contains 13 residues. V shed 5 bases and J shed 6 bases, with 13 bases lying between them.

In its sample, this clonotype was seen a few times. V and J are TRBV9 and TRBJ2-3, with TRBD2 matching over 8 bases. CDR3 length: 16 amino acids. J was trimmed by 0 bases and V by 0 bases; bases with no gene match: 3. Germline V gene lookup returns CDR1 SGDLS and CDR2 YYNGEE. CDR3: CASSVGAGGSTDTQYF. The CDR3 DNA follows: TGTGCCAGCAGCGTAGGTGCGGGAGGAAGCACAGATACGCAGTATTTT.

This clonotype was seen repeatedly, ten times or more. This rearrangement joins TRBV6-1 to TRBJ2-1; 9 nucleotides align to TRBD2. This CDR3 comprises 16 residues. V dropped 5 bases and J dropped 6; count of bases not matched to a gene: 11. CDR1 is MNHNS and CDR2 is SASEGT in the germline V gene. CDR3 DNA: TGTGCCAGCAGTTCCTCCGGGACTAGCCTCTTCAATGAGCAGTTCTTC. Residues: CASSSSGTSLFNEQFF.

The chain uses TRBV7-9 and TRBJ2-5; a weak D match, TRBD1 (5 bases). CDR1 is SEHNR, CDR2 FQNEAQ, per germline (reference sequence). V dropped 1 base and J dropped 7 bases, with 13 bases sitting between them. The CDR3 totals 14 residues. CDR3 region: CASSLVEGRGTQYF. The CDR3 DNA sequence: TGTGCCAGCAGCTTAGTTGAAGGAAGGGGGACCCAGTACTTC.

This clonotype showed up many times. The chain has TRBV27 and TRBJ1-2, with 9 bases that match TRBD1. The length of the CDR3 is 14 residues. From germline, CDR1 is MNHEY and CDR2 SMNVEV (reference sequence). V lost 5 bases to trimming and J lost 8 bases; unmatched junction nucleotides: 9. The CDR3 DNA follows: TGTGCCAGCAGTGTGGCCGGGACAGGGAAGGGCTACACCTTC. Translated, it gives CASSVAGTGKGYTF.